This T cell receptor beta chain was captured in a study of blood T cells in healthy people across ages. Overall study findings and caveats: In these data, TCR beta diversity tracked strongly with naive T cell percentage. The unsorted PBMCs prevented any conclusive comparison of naive versus antigen-experienced cells.

The germline V gene encodes CDR1 ENHRY and CDR2 SYGVKD. This CDR3 contains 12 residues. Trimming took off 5 bases at V and 2 bases at J, with 5 bases between the two ends. This clonotype has just a few counts. The antigen is not known. A second PCR, run for 7 to 11 cycles, used a sample-barcoded 5' primer plus a J-beta primer mix. Every cDNA molecule carried a tag from a template-switch adaptor bearing 12 random nucleotides. In TCRdb, the 5' RACE reads were re-called with MiXCR into one record per CDR3 protein. This table holds fewer than 1 million distinct CDR3 sequences, around 45% found once. The study isolated at least 6.5 million PBMCs from each sample.

The specimen sequenced was blood. V and J are TRBV10-3 and TRBJ2-3; D ambiguous. This receptor was taken from a man in his 60s in good health. DNA for the CDR3: TGTGCCATCAGTTCAAACACAGATACGCAGTATTTT. It specifies CAISSNTDTQYF.